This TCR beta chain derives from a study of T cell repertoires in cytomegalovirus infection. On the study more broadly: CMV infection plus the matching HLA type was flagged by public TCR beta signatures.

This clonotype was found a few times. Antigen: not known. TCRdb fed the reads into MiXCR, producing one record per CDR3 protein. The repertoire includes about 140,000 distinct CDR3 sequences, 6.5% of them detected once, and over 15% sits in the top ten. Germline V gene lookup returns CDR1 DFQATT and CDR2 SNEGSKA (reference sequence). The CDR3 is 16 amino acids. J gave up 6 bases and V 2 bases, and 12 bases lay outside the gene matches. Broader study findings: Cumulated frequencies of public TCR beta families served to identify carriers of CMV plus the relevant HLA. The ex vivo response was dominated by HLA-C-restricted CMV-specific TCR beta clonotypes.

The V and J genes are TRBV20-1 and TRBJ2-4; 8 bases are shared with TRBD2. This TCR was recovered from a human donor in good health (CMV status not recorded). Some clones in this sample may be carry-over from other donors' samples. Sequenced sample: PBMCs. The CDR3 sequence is CSARIAGTLVGNIQYF. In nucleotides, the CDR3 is TGCAGTGCTAGAATAGCGGGGACCCTAGTGGGAAACATTCAGTACTTC.